Presented here are 28 T cell receptor beta chains from one specimen sequenced in a study of shared clonotypes between healthy human individuals. Assay used: immunoSEQ multiplex PCR; TCRdb lists only in-frame clones, some missing. The table has about 1 million clones, around 75% seen once; the top ten hold approximately 1.5%. The sample comprised memory CD4+ T cells sorted from blood. Subset reported: CD45RA-negative fraction. The receptors originated from a man between 18 and 29 years old in good health.

At least ten counts were recorded for this clone. The chain recombines TRBV25-1 with TRBJ1-2; tentative D call: TRBD1 (5 bases). Germline lookup yields CDR1 MGHDK and CDR2 SYGVNS. The V end was cut by 6 bases, the J end by 8 bases, with 16 bases between. The CDR3 is 13 amino acids. CDR3 DNA sequence: TGTGCCAGCAGGGGGGATAAACGCTCGGGCTACACCTTC. Its translation is CASRGDKRSGYTF.

This clone was counted only a few times. The chain couples TRBV4-3 to TRBJ1-4; tentatively, D is TRBD1 (5 bases). Germline loops: CDR1 LGHNA, CDR2 YSLEER. Trimming removed 1 base from V and 4 bases from J, with 7 bases in between. This CDR3 comprises 14 residues. The CDR3 nucleotides are TGCGCCAGCAGCCAAGGGGACTATAATGAAAAACTGTTTTTT. Translation gives CASSQGDYNEKLFF.

This rearrangement joins TRBV18 to TRBJ2-3, with TRBD2 matching 7 bases. The ends lost 6 bases at V and 6 bases at J; junction bases unmatched: 12. Germline assignment: CDR1 KGHSH and CDR2 LQKENI. The CDR3 spans 15 residues. CDR3 protein: CASSPETSPADTQYF. CDR3 nucleotide sequence: TGTGCCAGCTCCCCGGAGACTAGCCCTGCGGATACGCAGTATTTT.

This chain uses TRBV4-1 with TRBJ2-2, with TRBD1 matching over 8 bases. The CDR3 is made up of 16 amino acids. J lost 0 bases, V lost 3 bases, and 3 bases had no gene match. Looked up from germline, CDR1 is MGHRA and CDR2 is YSYEKL. CDR3 DNA: TGCGCCAGCAGCCAGACGACAGGGGCGAACACCGGGGAGCTGTTTTTT. Residues: CASSQTTGANTGELFF.

With respect to this clone: A much larger clone is a single base away; this may be a read error. This CDR3 is also generated by other DNA sequences in the sample. This chain's CDR3 is CASSSPGTEAFF. The CDR3 region has the DNA TGTGCCAGCAGTTCCCCCGGCACTGAAGCTTTCTTT. The chain is built from TRBV6-6 and TRBJ1-1; D not certain. Trimming pared 4 bases from V and 4 bases from J, leaving 7 bases between. This CDR3 is built from 12 residues. Germline CDR1 is MNHNY and CDR2 is SVGAGI (reference sequence).

The V and J genes are TRBV5-3 and TRBJ1-1, with 7 bases fitting TRBD1. Being an ORF, TRBV5-3 has a function that is uncertain. The CDR3 has 17 residues. V gave up 3 bases and J gave up 1 base; unmatched junction bases: 12. CDR3 sequence (DNA): TGTGCCAGAAGCTGGTCCGGACAGGTAAGGGGGAACACTGAAGCTTTCTTT. This codes for CARSWSGQVRGNTEAFF.

The V and J genes are TRBV9 and TRBJ2-3; 11 bases line up with TRBD2. Unmatched junction bases numbered 3, after V lost 0 bases and J lost 3 bases. Germline CDR1 and CDR2: SGDLS and YYNGEE. CDR3 size: 16 residues. DNA of the CDR3: TGTGCCAGCAGCGTAGGGCTAGCGGGAGGAACAGATACGCAGTATTTT. Translation: CASSVGLAGGTDTQYF.

The rearrangement joins TRBV6-6 to TRBJ2-3, with 8 bases matching TRBD1. Germline loops: CDR1 MNHNY, CDR2 SVGAGI (reference sequence). The CDR3 is 13 residues long. V gave up 10 bases and J gave up 0 bases; unmatched junction bases: 3. CDR3 DNA: TGTGCCACCCGGGACAGGAGCACAGATACGCAGTATTTT. As protein: CATRDRSTDTQYF.

Note on this clone: A much more abundant neighbour one base away suggests this may be a read error. The chain is built from TRBV18 and TRBJ1-5, with TRBD1 matching 7 bases. The V gene's germline CDR1 is KGHSH and CDR2 LQKENI. The CDR3 loop spans 13 amino acids. Unmatched junction bases numbered 2, after V lost 4 bases and J lost 5 bases. This chain's CDR3 is CASSQTGDQPQHF. In nucleotides, the CDR3 is TGTGCCAGCTCACAAACAGGGGATCAGCCCCAGCATTTT.

This chain connects TRBV9 to TRBJ1-6, with D tentatively TRBD1 (6 bases). Trimming left V 4 bases short and J 12 bases short, with 20 bases between. Germline values: CDR1 SGDLS, CDR2 YYNGEE. The CDR3 runs 15 residues. The CDR3 DNA reads TGTGCCAGCAGCTCACCCACAGGGCCCAGGGAACCCCTCCACTTT. Its protein is CASSSPTGPREPLHF.

CDR3 residues: CASSEGTLAGETQYF. CDR3 bases: TGTGCCAGCAGTGAGGGCACTCTAGCGGGGGAGACCCAGTACTTC. The chain is built from TRBV2 and TRBJ2-5, with TRBD2 identical over 9 bases. The CDR3 is made up of 15 amino acids. Germline-derived CDR1 and CDR2 are SNHLY and FYNNEI. With 3 bases clipped from V and 5 bases from J, the junction kept 7 bases outside the gene matches.

The gene calls are TRBV5-1 and TRBJ1-2; TRBD1 matches at 9 bases. Germline values: CDR1 SGHRS, CDR2 YFSETQ. This CDR3 spans 15 amino acids. Unmatched junction bases numbered 6, after V lost 5 bases and J lost 1 base. This chain's CDR3 is CASSSGTGNNYGYTF. CDR3 in DNA: TGCGCCAGCAGTTCCGGGACAGGGAATAACTATGGCTACACCTTC.

This clone was found once. The chain carries TRBV19 and TRBJ2-1; possibly TRBD2 for D (6 bases). This CDR3 has 14 amino acids. V lost 6 bases to trimming and J lost 9 bases, with 18 bases between them. Looked up from germline, CDR1 is LNHDA and CDR2 is SQIVND (reference sequence). In DNA, the CDR3 is TGTGCCAGTAGCTTAATCGGGAGAGAGGGTGAGCAGTTCTTC. This gives the protein CASSLIGREGEQFF.

The chain recombines TRBV11-2 with TRBJ2-5; no definite D call. The CDR3 totals 14 residues. Germline lookup yields CDR1 SGHAT and CDR2 FQNNGV. With 0 bases removed from V and 12 bases from J, the gap between germline ends came to 17 bases. CDR3 in amino acids: CASSLDPALESEYF. CDR3 nucleotide sequence: TGTGCCAGCAGCTTAGATCCAGCCCTAGAGTCAGAGTACTTC.

The chain carries TRBV5-6 and TRBJ2-1; perhaps D is TRBD1 or TRBD2 (6 bases each). The CDR3 is 15 residues long. Germline assignment: CDR1 SGHDT and CDR2 YYEEEE. The germline V and J ends were trimmed by 0 bases and 8 bases, with 15 bases remaining between them. CDR3 amino acids: CASSLAFSGEDEQFF. The CDR3 coding sequence is TGTGCCAGCAGCTTGGCTTTTTCAGGGGAGGATGAGCAGTTCTTC. Using reference TRBV5-6 and TRBJ2-1 for the parts outside the CDR3, the full variable domain is DAGVTQSPTHLIKTRGQQVTLRCSPKSGHDTVSWYQQALGQGPQFIFQYYEEEERQRGNFPDRFSGHQFPNYSSELNVNALLLGDSALYLCASSLAFSGEDEQFFGPGTRLTVL.

V usage is TRBV5-5 and J usage is TRBJ2-1; D may be TRBD1 (5 bases). The germline V gene has CDR1 SGHKS and CDR2 YYEKEE (reference sequence). V lost 6 bases and J lost 0, with 7 bases in between. The CDR3 has 13 amino acids. The CDR3 bases are TGTGCCAGCAAGCAGGGCTCCTACAATGAGCAGTTCTTC. Residues: CASKQGSYNEQFF.

This clone was seen more than once but under ten times. The V call is TRBV11-1, the J call TRBJ2-1; no definite D call. This CDR3 has 15 amino acids. Germline V gives CDR1 SGHAT, CDR2 FQDESV (reference sequence). V dropped 4 bases and J dropped 2 bases, with 12 bases sitting between them. CDR3 sequence: CASSYDFGAYNEQFF. For the CDR3, the DNA is TGTGCCAGCAGCTACGACTTTGGAGCCTACAATGAGCAGTTCTTC.

V gene TRBV4-1 combines with J gene TRBJ2-2, with a tentative D call TRBD1 (6 bases). V was clipped by 4 bases and J by 1 base, with 10 bases between them. The CDR3 spans 15 residues. CDR1 is MGHRA and CDR2 is YSYEKL in the germline V gene. CDR3 region: CASSRGQLNTGELFF. DNA of the CDR3: TGCGCCAGCAGCCGAGGACAGCTGAACACCGGGGAGCTGTTTTTT.

The chain links TRBV28 to TRBJ2-6, with D perhaps TRBD2 (6 bases). This CDR3 spans 18 amino acids. Germline CDR1 is MDHEN and CDR2 is SYDVKM. V lost 8 bases, J lost 0 bases, and 20 bases lay in between. CDR3 loop: CASGSSGRTSSGANVLTF. CDR3 nucleotide sequence: TGTGCCAGCGGCAGCAGCGGGCGTACTAGCTCTGGGGCCAACGTCCTGACTTTC.

The gene calls are TRBV5-4 and TRBJ2-2; weak D call: TRBD2 (5 bases). V lost 4 bases and J 0 bases, leaving 10 bases between the germline ends. The length of the CDR3 is 15 residues. Germline CDR1 SGHNT, CDR2 YYREEE (reference sequence). DNA of the CDR3: TGTGCCAGCAGCGACGACTACTCGAACACCGGGGAGCTGTTTTTT. Encoded protein: CASSDDYSNTGELFF.

The chain carries TRBV11-3 and TRBJ2-3; D perhaps matches TRBD2 (6 bases). In germline, CDR1 is SGHNT, CDR2 YENEEA. This CDR3 has 12 amino acids. V was pared by 5 bases and J by 8 bases, with 11 bases between. The CDR3, as DNA: TGTGCCAGCAGCGGTACAGCGGGTACGCAGTATTTT. Translated: CASSGTAGTQYF.

V gene TRBV4-1 combines with J gene TRBJ1-5, with D possibly TRBD1 on 5 matching bases. Germline V gives CDR1 MGHRA, CDR2 YSYEKL. V dropped 0 bases and J dropped 4 bases, with 19 bases sitting between them. The CDR3 is made up of 18 amino acids. The CDR3 DNA reads TGCGCCAGCAGCCAAGATCGGACTGCCCAGGGTGGGAATCAGCCCCAGCATTTT. Protein: CASSQDRTAQGGNQPQHF.

The chain is built from TRBV6-5 and TRBJ1-2; D ambiguous. The V gene lost 8 bases and the J gene lost 4 bases, with 14 bases spanning the gap. The CDR3 loop spans 13 amino acids. From germline, CDR1 is MNHEY and CDR2 SVGAGI. In DNA, the CDR3 is TGTGCCAGCGGGAAAAAGGACTTCTATGGCTACACCTTC. Amino acid sequence: CASGKKDFYGYTF.

In regard to this clone: Relative to the germline gene, one junction end is altered; a read error may explain this. V usage is TRBV7-7 and J usage is TRBJ2-5; TRBD2 is a possible D gene (5 bases). From germline, CDR1 is SSHAT and CDR2 FNYEAQ (reference sequence). The CDR3 is 14 residues long. Written as DNA, the CDR3 is TGTGCTAGCAGCGTTAGCGAATTCCAAGAGACCCAGTACTTC. Translation gives CASSVSEFQETQYF. Full variable domain (outside the CDR3, taken from reference TRBV7-7 and TRBJ2-5): GAGVSQSPRYKVTKRGQDVTLRCDPISSHATLYWYQQALGQGPEFLTYFNYEAQPDKSGLPSDRFSAERPEGSISTLTIQRTEQRDSAMYRCASSVSEFQETQYFGPGTRLLVL.

V gene TRBV5-1 combines with J gene TRBJ1-1; possible D gene TRBD1, 5 bases. There are 14 residues in the CDR3. The ends were cut back, 1 base at V and 7 bases at J, with 14 bases in the middle. Looked up from germline, CDR1 is SGHRS and CDR2 is YFSETQ. CDR3: CASSLRDGAGEAFF. The DNA for the CDR3 is TGCGCCAGCAGCTTGCGTGACGGGGCGGGTGAAGCTTTCTTT.

The chain employs TRBV11-2 and TRBJ1-1, with a tentative D call TRBD1 (6 bases). Looked up from germline, CDR1 is SGHAT and CDR2 is FQNNGV. The germline V and J ends were trimmed by 5 bases and 5 bases, with 15 bases remaining between them. This CDR3 region has 14 residues. The CDR3 sequence: CASSPNRVWTEAFF. In nucleotides, the CDR3 is TGTGCCAGCAGCCCTAACAGGGTTTGGACTGAAGCTTTCTTT.

This clone showed up just a few times. The J gene is TRBJ2-3, the V gene TRBV6-1; TRBD1 matches 9 bases. The CDR3 has 15 amino acids. Germline CDR1 MNHNS, CDR2 SASEGT. J gave up 2 bases and V 7 bases, and 7 bases lay outside the gene matches. CDR3 nucleotides: TGTGCCAGCACCTTACAGGGGGCGCACACAGATACGCAGTATTTT. Translating it yields CASTLQGAHTDTQYF.

This chain joins TRBV5-1 and TRBJ2-7, with D perhaps TRBD1 or TRBD2 (5 bases each). V gave up 5 bases and J gave up 4 bases, with 16 bases separating them. Germline assignment: CDR1 SGHRS and CDR2 YFSETQ. The CDR3 covers 14 residues. The CDR3 is CASRAAGAIYEQYF. In DNA, the CDR3 is TGCGCCAGCAGAGCCGCCGGGGCCATTTACGAGCAGTACTTC.